The sequence of this TCR beta chain was determined in a study of T-cell reconstitution after alpha-beta-depleted transplantation in children. Using unique molecular identifiers, the investigators prepared the TCRbeta library. TCRdb ran MiXCR on the PCR reads and lists one entry per CDR3 protein. The sample has approximately 170,000 distinct CDR3 sequences, around 10% seen once. The CDR3 extends over 17 amino acids. With V trimmed by 6 bases and J by 0 bases, 10 bases remained unmatched. In its sample, this clonotype was seen many times. The V and J genes are TRBV12-3 or TRBV12-4 and TRBJ2-2; 7 bases are a match to TRBD1. This specimen consisted of PBMCs, obtained before TCRalphabeta/CD19-depleted stem cell transplant. This receptor was identified in a boy aged 2 to 10 with acute myeloid leukemia, due to receive a stem cell transplant. Written as DNA, the CDR3 is TGTGCCAGCAGAATTTTTGGCGACAGGGCGAACACCGGGGAGCTGTTTTTT. It specifies CASRIFGDRANTGELFF.